This T cell receptor beta chain derives from a study of T cell changes during pregnancy in multiple sclerosis. Germline loops: CDR1 SGDLS, CDR2 YYNGEE. V gave up 4 bases and J gave up 3 bases, with 14 bases separating them. CDR3 length: 14 residues. The protocol was immunoSEQ multiplex PCR, while the TCRdb copy is restricted to in-frame clones and leaves out a portion. The sample records about 57,000 clones, approximately 90% being singletons. The chain employs TRBV9 and TRBJ2-7; D perhaps matches TRBD2 (6 bases). This material consisted of peripheral blood, taken after pregnancy. The origin of this receptor is a female donor in good health, enrolled as a control in a pregnancy study. This chain's CDR3 is CASSPSGELYEQYF. The CDR3 DNA is TGTGCCAGCAGCCCCTCGGGGGAACTCTACGAGCAGTACTTC.